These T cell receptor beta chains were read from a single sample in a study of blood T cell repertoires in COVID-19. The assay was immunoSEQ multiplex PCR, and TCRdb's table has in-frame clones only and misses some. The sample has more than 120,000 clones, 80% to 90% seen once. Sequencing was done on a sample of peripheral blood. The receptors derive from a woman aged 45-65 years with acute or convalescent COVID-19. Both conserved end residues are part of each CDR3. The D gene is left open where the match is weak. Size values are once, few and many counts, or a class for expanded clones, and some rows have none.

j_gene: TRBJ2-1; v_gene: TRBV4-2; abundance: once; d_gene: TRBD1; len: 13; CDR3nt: TGTGCCAGCAGCCAAGATCGATGGACAGGGAAGTTCTTC; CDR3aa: CASSQDRWTGKFF
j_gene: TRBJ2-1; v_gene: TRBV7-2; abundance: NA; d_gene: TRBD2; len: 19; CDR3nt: TGTGCCAGCAGTTCGGGACTAGCGGGAGTTCTGGGCCCTAGGCATGAGCAGTTCTTC; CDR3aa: CASSSGLAGVLGPRHEQFF
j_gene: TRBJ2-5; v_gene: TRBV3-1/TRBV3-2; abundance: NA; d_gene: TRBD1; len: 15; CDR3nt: TGTGCCAGCAGCCCAAGTGGGACAGCACAAGAGACCCAGTACTTC; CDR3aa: CASSPSGTAQETQYF
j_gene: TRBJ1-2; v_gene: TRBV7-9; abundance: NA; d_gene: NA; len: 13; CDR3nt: TGTGCCAGCAGCCCGCCGGACAGCTATGGCTACACCTTC; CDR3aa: CASSPPDSYGYTF
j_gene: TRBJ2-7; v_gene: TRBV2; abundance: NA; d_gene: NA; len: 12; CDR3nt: TGTGCCAGCAGTTCCGGGGTCTACGAGCAGTACTTC; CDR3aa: CASSSGVYEQYF
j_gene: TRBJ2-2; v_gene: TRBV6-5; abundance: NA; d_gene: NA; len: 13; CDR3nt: TGTGCCATAAGGGGGGGGAACACCGGGGAGCTGTTTTTT; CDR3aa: CAIRGGNTGELFF
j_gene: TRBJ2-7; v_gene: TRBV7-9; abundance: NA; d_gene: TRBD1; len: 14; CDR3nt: TGTGCCAGCAGCCCGGACGACAGGGCGTACGAGCAGTACTTC; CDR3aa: CASSPDDRAYEQYF
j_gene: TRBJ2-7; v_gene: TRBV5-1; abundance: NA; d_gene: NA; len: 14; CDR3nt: TGCGCCAGCAGCTTAGGGGCCCAGTCCTACGAGCAGTACTTC; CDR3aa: CASSLGAQSYEQYF
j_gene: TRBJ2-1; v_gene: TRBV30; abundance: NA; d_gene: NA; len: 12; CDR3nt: TGTGCCTGGAGTTTGGGAGGCGGTGAGCAGTTCTTC; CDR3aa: CAWSLGGGEQFF
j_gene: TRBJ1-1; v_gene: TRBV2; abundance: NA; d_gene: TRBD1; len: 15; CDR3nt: TGTGCCAGCACCCAGGCAGGGACAGGGGAGACTGAAGCTTTCTTT; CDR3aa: CASTQAGTGETEAFF
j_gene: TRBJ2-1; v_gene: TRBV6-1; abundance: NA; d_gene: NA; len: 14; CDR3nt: TGTGCCAGCAGTGAAGACTCATCCTACAATGAGCAGTTCTTC; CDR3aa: CASSEDSSYNEQFF
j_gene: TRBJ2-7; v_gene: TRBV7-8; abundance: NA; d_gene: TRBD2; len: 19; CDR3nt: TGTGCCAGCAGCTTAGCCCGGATTAGCGGGGGAGCTGTCCCCTACGAGCAGTACTTC; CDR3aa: CASSLARISGGAVPYEQYF
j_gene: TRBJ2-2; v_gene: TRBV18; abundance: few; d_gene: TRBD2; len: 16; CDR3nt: TGTGCCAGCTCACCTCCCGTAGCGGGAGGCACCGGGGAGCTGTTTTTT; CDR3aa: CASSPPVAGGTGELFF
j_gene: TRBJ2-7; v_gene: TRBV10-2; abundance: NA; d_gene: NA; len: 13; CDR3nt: TGCGCCAGCAGTATGGGGGCCGGCGGCGAGCAGTACTTC; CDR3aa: CASSMGAGGEQYF
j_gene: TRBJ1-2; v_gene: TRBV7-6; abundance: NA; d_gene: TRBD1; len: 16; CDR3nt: TGTGCCAGCAGCTTAGGGGGACAGGGGGCGAACTATGGCTACACCTTC; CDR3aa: CASSLGGQGANYGYTF
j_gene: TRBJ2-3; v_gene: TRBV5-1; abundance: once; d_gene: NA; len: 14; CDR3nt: TGCGCCAGCAGACCCGAGCCCCACACAGATACGCAGTATTTT; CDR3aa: CASRPEPHTDTQYF
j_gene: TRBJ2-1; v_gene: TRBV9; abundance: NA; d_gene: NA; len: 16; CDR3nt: TGTGCCAGCAGCCCCCAGGAGGGACAGACGGGTGTTGAGCAGTTCTTC; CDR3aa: CASSPQEGQTGVEQFF
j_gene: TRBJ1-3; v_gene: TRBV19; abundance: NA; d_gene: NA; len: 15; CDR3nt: TGTGCCAGTAGTACGGGGGTAAGCTCTGGAAACACCATATATTTT; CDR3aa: CASSTGVSSGNTIYF
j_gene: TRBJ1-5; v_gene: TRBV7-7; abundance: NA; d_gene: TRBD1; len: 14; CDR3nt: TGTGCCAGCAGCCCCGGGACAGGGGTTCAGCCCCAGCATTTT; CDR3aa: CASSPGTGVQPQHF
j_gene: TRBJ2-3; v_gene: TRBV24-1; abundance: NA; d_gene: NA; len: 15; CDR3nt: TGTGCCACCGCACTAGGGGACTTTAGCACAGATACGCAGTATTTT; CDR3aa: CATALGDFSTDTQYF
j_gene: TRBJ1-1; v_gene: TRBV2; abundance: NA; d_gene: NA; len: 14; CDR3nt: TGTGCCAGCAGTGGGGGTCAGGGAGGGACTGAAGCTTTCTTT; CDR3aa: CASSGGQGGTEAFF
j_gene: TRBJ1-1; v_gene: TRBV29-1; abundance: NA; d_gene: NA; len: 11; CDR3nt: TGCAGCGTTGAACAGGGGAAGATCGCTTTCTTT; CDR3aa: CSVEQGKIAFF
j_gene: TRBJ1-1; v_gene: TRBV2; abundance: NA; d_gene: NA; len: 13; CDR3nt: TGTGCCAGCAGCCCCACATTGAACACTGAAGCTTTCTTT; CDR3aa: CASSPTLNTEAFF